The 17 T cell receptor beta chains below come from one sample, sequenced in a study of technical replicates of blood from a handful of donors. Assay: immunoSEQ multiplex PCR; the TCRdb copy retains only in-frame clones and omits some. Here the sample spans 65,000 to 90,000 clones, 75% to 95% being singletons. Source material: T cells isolated from PBMCs. The receptors were sampled from a human donor in good health.

The J gene is TRBJ1-6, the V gene TRBV7-3, with TRBD1 identical over 8 bases. The ends lost 4 bases at V and 6 bases at J; junction bases unmatched: 2. This CDR3 contains 14 residues. Germline lookup yields CDR1 SGHTA and CDR2 FQGTGA. DNA of the CDR3: TGTGCCAGCAGCTCGGGACAGGTTAATTCACCCCTCCACTTT. Its protein is CASSSGQVNSPLHF.

The chain recombines TRBV6-1 with TRBJ1-1; 11 positions match TRBD1. Per the germline V gene, CDR1 is MNHNS and CDR2 is SASEGT. Trimming removed 11 bases from V and 5 bases from J; junction bases left unmatched: 13. The CDR3 length is 15 residues. The CDR3 DNA reads TGTGCCGGTAGGACAGGGGGCTGGGGTGAGACTGAAGCTTTCTTT. Residues: CAGRTGGWGETEAFF.

The V gene is TRBV27, the J gene TRBJ2-7; possible D gene TRBD2, 6 bases. Germline loops: CDR1 MNHEY, CDR2 SMNVEV (reference sequence). The CDR3 sequence is 15 residues long. The V gene lost 2 bases and the J gene lost 2 bases, with 13 bases spanning the gap. CDR3 in amino acids: CASSLRGSLTYEQYF. CDR3 sequence (DNA): TGTGCCAGCAGTTTACGGGGGTCGCTCACCTACGAGCAGTACTTC.

CDR3 protein: CAWSVRGGYGYTF. CDR3 in DNA: TGTGCCTGGAGTGTACGAGGGGGCTATGGCTACACCTTC. The chain combines TRBV30 with TRBJ1-2, with D tentatively TRBD1 (6 bases). The CDR3 is made up of 13 amino acids. Trimming pared 0 bases from V and 4 bases from J, leaving 9 bases between. Germline CDR1 reads GTSNPN; CDR2 reads SVGIG (reference sequence).

This chain connects TRBV11-2 to TRBJ2-2; maybe TRBD1 (6 bases). Trimming shortened V by 0 bases and J by 5 bases, and 10 bases separated the two germline ends. This CDR3 has 15 amino acids. Looked up from germline, CDR1 is SGHAT and CDR2 is FQNNGV. The CDR3 protein is CASSLDRGGTGELFF. CDR3 sequence (DNA): TGTGCCAGCAGCTTAGACAGGGGTGGGACCGGGGAGCTGTTTTTT. The complete variable domain, with remaining parts taken from reference TRBV11-2 and TRBJ2-2, reads EAGVAQSPRYKIIEKRQSVAFWCNPISGHATLYWYQQILGQGPKLLIQFQNNGVVDDSQLPKDRFSAERLKGVDSTLKIQPAKLEDSAVYLCASSLDRGGTGELFFGEGSRLTVL.

The chain has TRBV27 and TRBJ1-1; a weak D match, TRBD1 (6 bases). Trimming shortened V by 6 bases and J by 9 bases, and 17 bases separated the two germline ends. Germline lookup yields CDR1 MNHEY and CDR2 SMNVEV (reference sequence). The CDR3 runs 13 residues. The CDR3 region is CASSGGTGIQAFF. In DNA form, the CDR3 reads TGTGCCAGCAGCGGCGGTACAGGGATCCAAGCTTTCTTT.

The genes are TRBV7-9 and TRBJ2-7, with 10 bases fitting TRBD1. This CDR3 region has 14 residues. Germline V lookup: CDR1 SEHNR, CDR2 FQNEAQ (reference sequence). V gave up 6 bases and J gave up 3 bases; unmatched junction bases: 5. The DNA for the CDR3 is TGTGCCAGCAGACCCGGGACAGGGGTCTACGAGCAGTACTTC. It specifies CASRPGTGVYEQYF.

The chain links TRBV19 to TRBJ2-7; 8 nucleotides match TRBD1. The CDR3 loop spans 16 amino acids. The V gene's germline CDR1 is LNHDA and CDR2 SQIVND (reference sequence). The junction had 7 bases not matched to a gene; V was cut back by 3 bases and J by 0 bases. The CDR3 here is CASSMRTGILSYEQYF. The CDR3 region has the DNA TGTGCCAGTAGTATGCGGACAGGGATTCTCTCCTACGAGCAGTACTTC.

V and J are TRBV10-3 and TRBJ1-5; a weak D match, TRBD1 (5 bases). CDR3 length: 12 amino acids. CDR1 is ENHRY, CDR2 SYGVKD, per germline. Trimming removed 3 bases at V and 5 bases at J, with 5 bases between. The CDR3 region is CAISEQDQPQHF. The CDR3 DNA sequence: TGTGCCATCAGTGAACAGGATCAGCCCCAGCATTTT.

The rearrangement uses TRBV2 and TRBJ2-3; TRBD2 matches 10 bases. The germline V gene has CDR1 SNHLY and CDR2 FYNNEI. J lost 4 bases, V lost 2 bases, and 12 bases had no gene match. The CDR3 is 18 amino acids. The CDR3 here is CASSEIIGTSVRADTQYF. Here the CDR3 DNA reads TGTGCCAGCAGTGAAATTATCGGGACTAGCGTGAGGGCAGATACGCAGTATTTT. Filled out from reference TRBV2 and TRBJ2-3, the complete variable domain reads EPEVTQTPSHQVTQMGQEVILRCVPISNHLYFYWYRQILGQKVEFLVSFYNNEISEKSEIFDDQFSVERPDGSNFTLKIRSTKLEDSAMYFCASSEIIGTSVRADTQYFGPGTRLTVL.

The chain has TRBV7-9 and TRBJ2-3; D call uncertain. This CDR3 has 16 amino acids. With 1 base removed from V and 2 bases from J, the gap between germline ends came to 13 bases. CDR1 is SEHNR and CDR2 is FQNEAQ in the germline V gene (reference sequence). In DNA, the CDR3 is TGTGCCAGCAGCTTAGGAATACTAATAAACACAGATACGCAGTATTTT. It yields the protein CASSLGILINTDTQYF.

V is TRBV28 and J is TRBJ2-7, with D possibly matching TRBD2 (8 bases). CDR3 size: 16 residues. Trimming stripped 7 bases from V and 4 bases from J, with 23 bases between. CDR1 is MDHEN, CDR2 SYDVKM, per germline. DNA of the CDR3: TGTGCCAGCAAGCCTTCCGGGACAGCGGGGGTTTACGAGCAGTACTTC. It is translated as CASKPSGTAGVYEQYF.

The rearrangement joins TRBV28 to TRBJ2-7, with 7 bases lining up with TRBD1. The V segment lost 4 bases and the J segment 0 bases; nucleotides outside the gene matches: 9. CDR1 and CDR2 (germline): MDHEN, SYDVKM. The CDR3 sequence is 16 residues long. As DNA, the CDR3 is TGTGCCAGCAGTTCAACCGCTAGGACAGGCTCCTACGAGCAGTACTTC. Translated, it gives CASSSTARTGSYEQYF.

The J gene is TRBJ1-1, the V gene TRBV6-1; the D is unclear. Trimming left V 3 bases short and J 2 bases short, with 13 bases between. CDR1 MNHNS and CDR2 SASEGT come from the germline V gene. The CDR3 covers 15 residues. The CDR3 loop is CASSDSPDENTEAFF. The CDR3 DNA follows: TGTGCCAGCAGTGATAGCCCCGATGAAAACACTGAAGCTTTCTTT.

The CDR3 spells CSVTTTTGFTVTNTGELFF. The DNA for the CDR3 is TGCAGCGTCACAACTACGACAGGGTTTACCGTAACGAACACCGGGGAGCTGTTTTTT. The V call is TRBV29-1, the J call TRBJ2-2, with TRBD1 matching over 7 bases. With 6 bases clipped from V and 0 bases from J, the junction kept 19 bases outside the gene matches. The CDR3 loop spans 19 amino acids. Germline CDR1 is SQVTM and CDR2 is ANQGSEA.

The chain uses TRBV5-8 and TRBJ1-5; D is perhaps TRBD1 (6 bases). The germline V gene encodes CDR1 SGHTS and CDR2 YDEGEE. This CDR3 contains 13 residues. Trimming took 2 bases from V and 4 from J, leaving 7 bases between them. The CDR3 spells CASSFQGNQPQHF. The CDR3 bases are TGTGCCAGCAGCTTCCAGGGGAATCAGCCCCAGCATTTT.

The J gene is TRBJ1-2, the V gene TRBV4-1, with 7 bases lining up with TRBD1. Germline values: CDR1 MGHRA, CDR2 YSYEKL. This CDR3 is 13 amino acids long. J lost 8 bases, V lost 6 bases, and 9 bases had no gene match. The CDR3 bases are TGCGCCAGCAGTTTTAAGGGGGCGACCGGCTACACCTTC. Translated, it gives CASSFKGATGYTF.